This TCR beta chain was identified in a study of CD8 T cells in Susac syndrome. RNA, at roughly 0.45 to 1 ug, was reverse transcribed with random hexamers. TCRdb reprocessed the immunoSEQ multiplex PCR reads via MiXCR and lists one record per CDR3 protein. Seen here are 71,000 or so distinct CDR3 sequences, 93% observed once, and the top ten hold roughly 0.15%. Per germline, CDR1 SGHRS and CDR2 YFSETQ. The V gene lost 4 bases and the J gene lost 3 bases, with 10 bases spanning the gap. CDR3 length equals 13 residues. This TCR derives from a human donor with Susac syndrome. V is TRBV5-1 and J is TRBJ2-5; D is uncertain. The sample consisted of CD4+ T cells from PBMCs. The CDR3 DNA reads TGCGCCAGCAGCCGAGAAGGAGAAGAGACCCAGTACTTC. Translation gives CASSREGEETQYF.